This T cell receptor (beta chain) derives from a study of metastatic and nonmetastatic thyroid tumors. On the study more broadly: Malignant and benign thyroid patients had repertoires compared in peripheral blood and tumor or nodule tissue.

Study-level findings and limits: Reportedly, malignant thyroid tumors had significantly higher TCR beta diversity than benign nodules, in blood and tumor.

No treatment of any kind had been given to any patient before thyroid surgery. The authors' processing: The study's classifier, a distant-metastasis tool for papillary thyroid cancer, was built using CDR3 differences across clinicopathological groups. Using MiXCR, TCRdb re-called clones from the PCR reads. The V and J calls follow TCRdb's processing rather than the paper's. The profile shows tens of thousands of clones, approximately 11% of them singletons. Germline CDR1 SEHNR, CDR2 FQNEAQ (reference sequence). The CDR3 has 15 residues. V was clipped by 0 bases and J by 6 bases; unmatched bases: 6. As regards this clone: Antigen specificity is unknown.

Input material: blood. The chain joins TRBV7-9 to TRBJ1-2, with 8 bases fitting TRBD1. The source of this sequence is a female donor with papillary thyroid cancer or a benign thyroid nodule (not recorded which). Some clones in this sample may be carry-over from other donors' samples. Written as DNA, the CDR3 is TGTGCCAGCAGCTTAGCCCTGGGACAGGCGGATGGCTACACCTTC. Protein product: CASSLALGQADGYTF.